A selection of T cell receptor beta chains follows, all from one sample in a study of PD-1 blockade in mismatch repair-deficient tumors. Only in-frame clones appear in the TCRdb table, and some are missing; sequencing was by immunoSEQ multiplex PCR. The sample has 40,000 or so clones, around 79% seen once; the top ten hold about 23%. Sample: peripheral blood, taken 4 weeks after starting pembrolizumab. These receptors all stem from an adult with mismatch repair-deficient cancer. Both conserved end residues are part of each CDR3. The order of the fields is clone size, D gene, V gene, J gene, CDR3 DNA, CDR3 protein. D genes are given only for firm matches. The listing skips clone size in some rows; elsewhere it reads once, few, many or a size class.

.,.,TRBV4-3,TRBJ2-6,TGCGCCAGCAGCCAGCTCAGGGGTACTGGGGCCAACGTCCTGACTTTC,CASSQLRGTGANVLTF
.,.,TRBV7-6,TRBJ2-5,TGTGCCAGCAGCTACGCGGGGGCTCGGGAGACCCAGTACTTC,CASSYAGARETQYF
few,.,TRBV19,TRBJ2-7,TGTGCCAGTAGTATCGATTGGGGGATTTCCTACGAGCAGTACTTC,CASSIDWGISYEQYF
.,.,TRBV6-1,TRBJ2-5,TGTGCCAGCAGTGAAGGTGAAGAGACCCAGTACTTC,CASSEGEETQYF
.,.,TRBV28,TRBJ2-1,TGTGCCAGCAGTTTATTTTCGGGGTTTGTCTACAATGAGCAGTTCTTC,CASSLFSGFVYNEQFF
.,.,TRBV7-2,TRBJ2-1,TGTGCCACCCACGATTGGCGAGACTACAATGAGCAGTTCTTC,CATHDWRDYNEQFF
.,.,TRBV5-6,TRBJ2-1,TGTGCCAGCAGCTTGGTCGTCGGCAGTTACAATGAGCAGTTCTTC,CASSLVVGSYNEQFF
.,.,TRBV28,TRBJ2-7,TGTGCCAGCAGTTTTCCGGGGAGCTCCTACGAGCAGTACTTC,CASSFPGSSYEQYF
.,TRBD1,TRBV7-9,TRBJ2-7,TGTGCCAGCAGCTCAACCGGGACAGGGAGCTACGAGCAGTACTTC,CASSSTGTGSYEQYF
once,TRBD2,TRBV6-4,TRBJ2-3,TGTGCCAGCAGTGACTCAGCGGGAGGGCCTGATACGCAGTATTTT,CASSDSAGGPDTQYF
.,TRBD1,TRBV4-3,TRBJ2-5,TGCGCCAGCAGCCAAGTAAGGGGGCTGGAGACCCAGTACTTC,CASSQVRGLETQYF
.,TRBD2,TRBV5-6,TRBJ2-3,TGTGCCAGCAGCCTGGCTAGCGGGAGCACAGATACGCAGTATTTT,CASSLASGSTDTQYF
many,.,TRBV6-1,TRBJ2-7,TGTGCCAGCAGTGAGCGGGATCCCCACGAGCAGTACTTC,CASSERDPHEQYF
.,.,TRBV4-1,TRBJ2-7,TGCGCCAGCAGCCAAGGGTCGGTCTACGAGCAGTACTTC,CASSQGSVYEQYF
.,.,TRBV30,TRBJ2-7,TGTGCCTGGGGCCCTCCCTTAGGGTCGTACTCCTACGAGCAGTACTTC,CAWGPPLGSYSYEQYF
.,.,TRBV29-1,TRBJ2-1,TGCAGCGTTCCCCCGGAGACTAGGGGCCCCTACAATGAGCAGTTCTTC,CSVPPETRGPYNEQFF
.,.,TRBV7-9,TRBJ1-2,TGTGCCAGCAGCCCGACTGGACAGAACTATGGCTACACCTTC,CASSPTGQNYGYTF
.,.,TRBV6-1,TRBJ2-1,TGTGCCAGCAGTGATGCCCAGGATTACAATGAGCAGTTCTTC,CASSDAQDYNEQFF
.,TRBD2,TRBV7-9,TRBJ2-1,TGTGCCAGCAGCCCGATGGCGGGAGGGCCTTCGTACAATGAGCAGTTCTTC,CASSPMAGGPSYNEQFF
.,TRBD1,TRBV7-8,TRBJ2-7,TGTGCCAGCAGCGCATACCGGGACAGGTCTCTCGGTCAGTACTTC,CASSAYRDRSLGQYF
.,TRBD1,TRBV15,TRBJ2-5,TGTGCCACCAGCAGAGACAGGGGGCAGGAGACCCAGTACTTC,CATSRDRGQETQYF
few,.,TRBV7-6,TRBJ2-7,TGTGCCAGCAGCTTAGGAACAGGGGGGGAAACTCCCTACGAGCAGTACTTC,CASSLGTGGETPYEQYF
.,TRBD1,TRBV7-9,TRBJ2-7,TGTGCCAGCAGCCCGGACAGGGGAAGTTTCGGCGAGCAGTACTTC,CASSPDRGSFGEQYF
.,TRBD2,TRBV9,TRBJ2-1,TGTGCCAGCAGCAGGCGGGAGGGTTACAATGAGCAGTTCTTC,CASSRREGYNEQFF
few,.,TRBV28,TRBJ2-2,TGTGCCAGCAGTTTGAGGCGCCACACCGGGGAGCTGTTTTTT,CASSLRRHTGELFF
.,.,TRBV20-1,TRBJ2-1,TGCAGTGCTCGGGTGGGACCCACGAAGTTCTTC,CSARVGPTKFF
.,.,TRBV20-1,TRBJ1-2,TGCAGTGCTAGTTTGGGTTACTACACCTTC,CSASLGYYTF
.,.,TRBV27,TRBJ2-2,TGTGCCAGTAGAACTGGACCCGGGGAGCTGTTTTTT,CASRTGPGELFF
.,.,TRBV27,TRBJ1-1,TGTGCCAGCAGAACGGAGGTAGGGAACACTGAAGCTTTCTTT,CASRTEVGNTEAFF
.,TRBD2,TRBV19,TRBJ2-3,TGTGCCAGTAGTCCTCGGACTAGCGCGAGCACAGATACGCAGTATTTT,CASSPRTSASTDTQYF
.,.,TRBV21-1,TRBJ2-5,TGTGCCAGCAGGATCGTTAAGCTTCCACAAGAGACCCAGTACTTC,CASRIVKLPQETQYF
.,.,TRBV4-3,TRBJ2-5,TGCGCCAGCAGCCAATCGGGTCTGTCAAAAGAGACCCAGTACTTC,CASSQSGLSKETQYF
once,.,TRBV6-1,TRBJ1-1,TGTGCCAGCAGTGACAACATGAACACTGAAGCTTTCTTT,CASSDNMNTEAFF
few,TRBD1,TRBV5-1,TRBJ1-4,TGCGCCAGCAGCTTGGGGTCGGACAGGGTTGAAAAACTGTTTTTT,CASSLGSDRVEKLFF
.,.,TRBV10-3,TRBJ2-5,TGTGCCATCAGTAAGACAGGCAATCAAGAGACCCAGTACTTC,CAISKTGNQETQYF
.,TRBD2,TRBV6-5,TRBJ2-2,TGTGCCAGCAGTTACGTTAGCGGGGTAACCGGGGAGCTGTTTTTT,CASSYVSGVTGELFF
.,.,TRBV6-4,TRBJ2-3,TGTGCCAGCAGTGACCGGTCAACAGATACGCAGTATTTT,CASSDRSTDTQYF
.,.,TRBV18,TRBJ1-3,TGTGCCAGCTCACCAGCGACCCTGGACACCTACTCTGGAAACACCATATATTTT,CASSPATLDTYSGNTIYF
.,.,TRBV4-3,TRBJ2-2,TGCGCCAGCAGCCCTCAAGAAGATAGCGAGCACACCGGGGAGCTGTTTTTT,CASSPQEDSEHTGELFF
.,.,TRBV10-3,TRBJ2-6,TGTGCCATCAGCGACAGACAGCCCTCTGGGGCCAACGTCCTGACTTTC,CAISDRQPSGANVLTF
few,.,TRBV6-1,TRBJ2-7,TGTGCCAGCAACAAACCCCCCGAGCAGTACTTC,CASNKPPEQYF
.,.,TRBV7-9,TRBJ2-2,TGTGCCAGCAGAACGAAGGGAGTTCTCACCGGGGAGCTGTTTTTT,CASRTKGVLTGELFF
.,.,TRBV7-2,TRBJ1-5,TGTGCCAGCAGCTTAGGTATGAGCAATCAGCCCCAGCATTTT,CASSLGMSNQPQHF
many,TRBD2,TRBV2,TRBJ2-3,TGTGCCAGCATGGTCCCCCGGGAGGGCCAAGATACGCAGTATTTT,CASMVPREGQDTQYF